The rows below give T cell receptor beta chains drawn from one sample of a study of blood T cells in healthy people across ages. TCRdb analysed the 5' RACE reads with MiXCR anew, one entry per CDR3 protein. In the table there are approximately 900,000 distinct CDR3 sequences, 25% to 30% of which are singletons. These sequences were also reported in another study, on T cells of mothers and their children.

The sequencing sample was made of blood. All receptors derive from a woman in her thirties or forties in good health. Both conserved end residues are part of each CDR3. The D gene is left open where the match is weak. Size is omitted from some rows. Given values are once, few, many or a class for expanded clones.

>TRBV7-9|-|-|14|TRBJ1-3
CASSLATTGSTIYF
TGTGCCAGCAGCTTAGCGACCACTGGAAGCACCATATATTTT
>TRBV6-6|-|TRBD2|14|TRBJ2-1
CASSSSGGVYEQFF
TGTGCCAGCAGTTCATCTGGGGGGGTCTACGAGCAGTTCTTC
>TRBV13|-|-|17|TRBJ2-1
CASSLIEFGGRYNEQFF
TGTGCCAGCAGCTTAATCGAGTTCGGCGGGCGCTACAATGAGCAGTTCTTC
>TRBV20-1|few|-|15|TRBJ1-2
CSAGGAFGLNYGYTF
TGCAGTGCGGGGGGAGCCTTCGGTCTGAACTATGGCTACACCTTC
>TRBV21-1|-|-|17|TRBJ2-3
CASSKFFSYISTDTQYF
TGTGCCAGCAGCAAATTCTTTAGCTATATAAGCACAGATACGCAGTATTTT
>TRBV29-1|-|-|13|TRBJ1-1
CSVVWSMNTEAFF
TGCAGCGTTGTGTGGTCCATGAACACTGAAGCTTTCTTT
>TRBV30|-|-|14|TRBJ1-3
CAWTGYGGGNTIYF
TGTGCCTGGACGGGGTATGGGGGTGGAAACACCATATATTTT
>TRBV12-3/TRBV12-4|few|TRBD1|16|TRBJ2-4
CASSLWGTAEKNIQYF
TGTGCCAGCAGTTTATGGGGGACAGCCGAGAAAAACATTCAGTACTTC
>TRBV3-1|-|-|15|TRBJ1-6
CASSQDRYYNSPLHF
TGTGCCAGCAGCCAAGACCGATACTATAATTCACCCCTCCACTTT
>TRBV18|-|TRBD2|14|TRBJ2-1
CASSPSGGAGEQFF
TGTGCCAGCTCACCCAGCGGGGGGGCCGGCGAGCAGTTCTTC
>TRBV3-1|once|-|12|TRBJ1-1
CASSQDELVAFF
TGTGCCAGCAGCCAAGATGAGTTGGTGGCTTTCTTT
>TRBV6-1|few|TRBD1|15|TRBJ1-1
CASNGPGQGNTEAFF
TGTGCCAGCAATGGGCCGGGACAGGGGAACACTGAAGCTTTCTTT
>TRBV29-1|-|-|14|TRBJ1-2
CSVEGGRREYGYTF
TGCAGCGTTGAAGGGGGCAGGCGGGAATATGGCTACACCTTC
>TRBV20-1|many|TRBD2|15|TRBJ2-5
CSARGTSGTPETQYF
TGCAGTGCTAGGGGGACTAGCGGGACCCCAGAGACCCAGTACTTC
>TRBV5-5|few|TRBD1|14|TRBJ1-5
CASSSLTGNQPQHF
TGTGCCAGCAGCTCCTTGACAGGGAATCAGCCCCAGCATTTT
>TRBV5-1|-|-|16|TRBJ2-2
CASSRGSRANTGELFF
TGCGCCAGCAGCCGGGGTAGCAGGGCGAACACCGGGGAGCTGTTTTTT
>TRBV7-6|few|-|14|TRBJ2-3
CASSLRQETDTQYF
TGTGCCAGCAGCTTACGGCAGGAGACAGATACGCAGTATTTT
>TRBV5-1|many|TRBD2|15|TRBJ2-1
CASSLQRDSYNEQFF
TGCGCCAGCAGCTTGCAGCGGGACTCCTACAATGAGCAGTTCTTC
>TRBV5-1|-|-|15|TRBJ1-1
CASSHGAGAGTEAFF
TGCGCCAGCAGCCACGGAGCTGGCGCCGGGACTGAAGCTTTCTTT
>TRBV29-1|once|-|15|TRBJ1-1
CSVEQAGRLNTEAFF
TGCAGCGTTGAACAGGCCGGAAGGCTGAACACTGAAGCTTTCTTT
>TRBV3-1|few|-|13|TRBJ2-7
CASSRASNYEQYF
TGTGCCAGCAGCCGGGCTAGCAACTACGAGCAGTACTTC
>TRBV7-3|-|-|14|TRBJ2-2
CASSLLKNTGELFF
TGTGCCAGCAGCTTACTTAAGAACACCGGGGAGCTGTTTTTT
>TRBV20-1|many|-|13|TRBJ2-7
CSAARDGTYEQYF
TGCAGTGCTGCACGGGACGGAACCTACGAGCAGTACTTC
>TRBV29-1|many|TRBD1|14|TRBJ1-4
CSIWTGGDNEKLFF
TGCAGCATATGGACAGGGGGCGACAATGAAAAACTGTTTTTT
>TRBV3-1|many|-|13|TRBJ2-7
CASSQASSYEQYF
TGTGCCAGCAGCCAAGCGTCCTCCTACGAGCAGTACTTC
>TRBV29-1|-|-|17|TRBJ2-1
CSVPAEKGSKGYNKQFF
TGCAGCGTTCCGGCCGAAAAGGGGAGTAAAGGCTACAACAAGCAGTTCTTC
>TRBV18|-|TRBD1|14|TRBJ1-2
CASSPGLTGHGYTF
TGTGCCAGCTCACCGGGATTGACAGGGCATGGCTACACCTTC
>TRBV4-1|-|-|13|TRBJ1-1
CASSQSRDTEAFF
TGTGCCAGCTCACAGTCCAGGGACACTGAAGCTTTCTTT
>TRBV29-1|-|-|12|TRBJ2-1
CSHRHPYNEQFF
TGCAGCCACCGACACCCCTACAATGAGCAGTTCTTC
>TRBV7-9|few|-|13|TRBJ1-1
CASKGGLGTEAFF
TGTGCCAGCAAGGGGGGTTTGGGCACTGAAGCTTTCTTT
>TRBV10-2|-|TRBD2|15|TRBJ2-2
CASRTSGGAPGELFF
TGCGCCAGCAGAACTAGCGGGGGGGCCCCCGGGGAGCTGTTTTTT
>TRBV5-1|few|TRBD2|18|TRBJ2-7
CASSLQGTSGGASYEQYF
TGCGCCAGCAGCTTGCAAGGGACTAGCGGGGGGGCCTCCTACGAGCAGTACTTC
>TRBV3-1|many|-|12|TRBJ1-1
CASSLKGIEAFF
TGTGCCAGCAGCCTAAAAGGGATAGAAGCTTTCTTT
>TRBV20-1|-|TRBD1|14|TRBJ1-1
CSATTGGRLFGAFF
TGCAGTGCTACTACAGGGGGACGCCTATTTGGAGCTTTCTTT
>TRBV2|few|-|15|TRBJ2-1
CASSRRGRSYNEQFF
TGTGCCAGCAGTCGTAGGGGTAGGTCCTACAATGAGCAGTTCTTC
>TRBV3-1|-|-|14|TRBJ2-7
CASSQVVGGYEQYF
TGTGCCAGCAGCCAAGTCGTCGGGGGCTACGAGCAGTACTTC
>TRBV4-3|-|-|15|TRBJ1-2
CASSQDLKGYYGYTF
TGCGCCAGCAGCCAAGATTTAAAGGGCTACTATGGCTACACCTTC
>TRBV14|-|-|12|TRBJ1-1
CASSPTGFEAFF
TGTGCCAGCAGCCCGACAGGTTTTGAAGCTTTCTTT
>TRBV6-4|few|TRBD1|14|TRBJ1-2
CASSLDRVINGYTF
TGTGCCAGCAGTCTCGACAGGGTCATCAATGGCTACACCTTC
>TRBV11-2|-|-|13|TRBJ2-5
CASRFGSSDEQYF
TGTGCCAGCCGGTTTGGGAGTTCGGATGAGCAGTACTTC
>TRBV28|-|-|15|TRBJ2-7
CASSLAQGWDYEQYF
TGTGCCAGCAGTTTGGCCCAGGGGTGGGACTACGAGCAGTACTTC
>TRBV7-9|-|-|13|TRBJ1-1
CASTPGRDTEAFF
TGTGCCAGCACCCCAGGCCGGGACACTGAAGCTTTCTTT
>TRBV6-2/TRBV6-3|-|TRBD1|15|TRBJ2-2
CASSPTGGGTGELFF
TGTGCCAGCAGTCCGACAGGGGGCGGCACCGGGGAGCTGTTTTTT
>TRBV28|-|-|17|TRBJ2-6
CASTTPYRVAGANVLTF
TGTGCCAGCACCACACCCTACAGGGTTGCTGGGGCCAACGTCCTGACTTTC
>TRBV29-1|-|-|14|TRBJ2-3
CSVEDREVSGTQYF
TGCAGCGTTGAAGATCGGGAAGTATCGGGTACGCAGTATTTT
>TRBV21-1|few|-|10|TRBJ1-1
CASVGAEAFF
TGTGCCAGCGTGGGTGCTGAGGCTTTCTTT
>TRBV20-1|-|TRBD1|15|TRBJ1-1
CSARSTGGADTEAFF
TGCAGTGCTAGGTCCACAGGGGGCGCGGACACTGAAGCTTTCTTT
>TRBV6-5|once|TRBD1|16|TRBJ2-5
CASRAQQGAKGETQYF
TGTGCCAGCAGAGCCCAACAGGGGGCGAAGGGAGAGACCCAGTACTTC
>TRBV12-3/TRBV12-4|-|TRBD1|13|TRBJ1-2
CASSMDRSYGYTF
TGTGCCAGCAGTATGGACAGGAGCTATGGCTACACCTTC
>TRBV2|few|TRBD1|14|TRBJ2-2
CASIRTGNTGELFF
TGTGCCAGCATTCGGACAGGGAACACCGGGGAGCTGTTTTTT
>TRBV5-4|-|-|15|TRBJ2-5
CASSPGGDSQETQYF
TGTGCCAGCAGCCCGGGGGGGGACAGCCAAGAGACCCAGTACTTC
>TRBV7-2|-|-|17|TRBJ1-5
CASSLRHSSLSNQPQHF
TGTGCCAGCAGCTTACGGCACAGTTCCCTTAGCAATCAGCCCCAGCATTTT
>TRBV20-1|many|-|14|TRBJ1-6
CSAREHWDNSPLHF
TGCAGTGCTAGAGAACACTGGGATAATTCACCCCTCCACTTT
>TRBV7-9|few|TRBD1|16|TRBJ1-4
CASSGEQGSRGEKLFF
TGTGCCAGCAGCGGCGAACAGGGCTCCAGGGGGGAAAAACTGTTTTTT
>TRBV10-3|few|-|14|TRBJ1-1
CAISDGLTNTEAFF
TGTGCCATCAGTGATGGCTTGACGAACACTGAAGCTTTCTTT